This entry lists 28 T cell receptor beta chains sequenced from one sample in a study of OX40 agonist ivuxolimab in advanced cancers. Generated by immunoSEQ multiplex PCR, the TCRdb table keeps only in-frame clones and is missing some. The sample includes about 90,000 clones, approximately 90% of them seen just once. The source material was CD4+ or CD8+ T cells sorted from blood, sampled in a trial of the OX40 agonist ivuxolimab. Receptors were obtained from an adult with an advanced solid tumor such as melanoma, head and neck, liver or kidney cancer.

This clone appeared a single time. This chain uses TRBV2 with TRBJ2-1; D possibly corresponds to TRBD2 (5 bases). Germline V gives CDR1 SNHLY, CDR2 FYNNEI. There are 12 residues in the CDR3. Between the trimmed V and J ends, which lost 6 bases and 7 bases, there was a span of 10 bases. The CDR3 DNA follows: TGTGCCAGCAGCTGGACTCAGAATGAGCAGTTCTTC. Translating gives CASSWTQNEQFF.

The chain joins TRBV9 to TRBJ2-5; D is possibly TRBD2 (6 bases). The CDR3 is 13 amino acids. Trimming removed 0 bases from V and 10 bases from J, with 13 bases in between. Germline V lookup: CDR1 SGDLS, CDR2 YYNGEE. CDR3 coding DNA: TGTGCCAGCAGCGTAGAACTAGCCGGGGTCCAGTACTTC. Protein: CASSVELAGVQYF.

This chain uses TRBV5-8 with TRBJ2-5, with a possible D match to TRBD2 (7 bases). Germline values: CDR1 SGHTS, CDR2 YDEGEE. This CDR3 spans 18 amino acids. The V end was cut by 6 bases, the J end by 1 base, with 25 bases between. CDR3 sequence reads: CASTFTGGGGFFQETQYF. For the CDR3, the DNA is TGTGCCAGCACCTTCACGGGAGGAGGGGGTTTTTTCCAAGAGACCCAGTACTTC.

The chain joins TRBV2 to TRBJ2-2; D call uncertain. Germline lookup yields CDR1 SNHLY and CDR2 FYNNEI. V lost 4 bases, J lost 1 base, and 13 bases lay in between. The CDR3 has 16 amino acids. The CDR3 region is CASSAKGLLNTGELFF. The CDR3 DNA follows: TGTGCCAGCAGTGCAAAAGGGCTTCTGAACACCGGGGAGCTGTTTTTT.

The V call is TRBV5-1, the J call TRBJ2-1; 14 bases match TRBD2. The CDR3 has 15 residues. Per germline, CDR1 SGHRS and CDR2 YFSETQ. V lost 5 bases to trimming and J lost 3 bases; unmatched junction nucleotides: 1. Written as DNA, the CDR3 is TGCGCCAGCAGAGGGACTAGCGGGAGCTACAATGAGCAGTTCTTC. Its translation: CASRGTSGSYNEQFF.

The chain employs TRBV10-1 and TRBJ2-3; 8 nucleotides match TRBD2. V lost 3 bases and J lost 0; bases outside the gene matches: 5. The CDR3 runs 16 residues. The germline gives CDR1 WNHNN, CDR2 SYGVQD (reference sequence). This CDR3 reads CASSEWSSGSTDTQYF. In DNA, the CDR3 is TGCGCCAGCAGTGAATGGTCTAGCGGGAGCACAGATACGCAGTATTTT.

This clone was detected once. The rearrangement links TRBV6-5 to TRBJ2-3; D not certain. CDR1 and CDR2 (germline): MNHEY, SVGAGI. V gave up 6 bases and J gave up 2 bases, with 9 bases separating them. The CDR3 sequence is 13 residues long. This chain's CDR3 is CASRVDLTDTQYF. In nucleotides, the CDR3 is TGTGCCAGCAGGGTAGATCTCACAGATACGCAGTATTTT.

The chain combines TRBV7-9 with TRBJ2-1; 14 bases are a match to TRBD2. J lost 8 bases, V lost 6 bases, and 9 bases had no gene match. Germline loops: CDR1 SEHNR, CDR2 FQNEAQ (reference sequence). The CDR3 loop spans 16 amino acids. The CDR3 sequence: CASSFQGLAGADEQFF. CDR3 nucleotides: TGTGCCAGCAGTTTCCAGGGACTAGCGGGAGCTGATGAGCAGTTCTTC.

The gene calls are TRBV7-2 and TRBJ2-5; the match to TRBD2 covers 8 bases. Trimming cost V 4 bases and J 1 base; bases outside gene matches: 5. In germline, CDR1 is SGHTA, CDR2 FQGNSA. The CDR3 spans 15 residues. The CDR3 region is CASSSPSGLQETQYF. DNA of the CDR3: TGTGCCAGCAGCTCCCCTAGCGGGCTCCAAGAGACCCAGTACTTC.

J is TRBJ2-2 and V is TRBV6-5, with TRBD2 matching 9 bases. Germline loops: CDR1 MNHEY, CDR2 SVGAGI. Unmatched junction bases numbered 6, after V lost 6 bases and J lost 7 bases. This CDR3 has 14 amino acids. Here the CDR3 DNA reads TGTGCCAGCAGCCCTGGGACTAGCCGCGGGGAGCTGTTTTTT. Amino acids: CASSPGTSRGELFF.

The genes are TRBV28 and TRBJ2-5, with unresolved D. The V gene lost 2 bases and the J gene lost 9 bases, with 13 bases spanning the gap. Germline-derived CDR1 and CDR2 are MDHEN and SYDVKM. This CDR3 has 13 amino acids. The CDR3 bases are TGTGCCAGCAGTTTAAGGGTCCCGGTGGCCCAGTACTTC. This gives the protein CASSLRVPVAQYF.

This rearrangement joins TRBV5-1 to TRBJ2-1; 9 bases match TRBD2. The CDR3 extends over 14 amino acids. The V segment lost 5 bases and the J segment 7 bases; nucleotides outside the gene matches: 7. CDR1 SGHRS and CDR2 YFSETQ come from the germline V gene. Here the CDR3 reads CASRLAGVVNEQFF. The CDR3 region has the DNA TGCGCCAGCAGGTTAGCGGGAGTAGTGAATGAGCAGTTCTTC.

In DNA form, the CDR3 reads TGTGCCAGCAGCTTAGGGGGACTAGCGACAGAGACCCAGTACTTC. Protein sequence: CASSLGGLATETQYF. This chain joins TRBV11-3 and TRBJ2-5, with 10 bases fitting TRBD2. The CDR3 spans 15 residues. The V segment lost 1 base and the J segment 4 bases; nucleotides outside the gene matches: 3. The germline CDR1 and CDR2 sequences are SGHNT and YENEEA.

V and J are TRBV28 and TRBJ2-2; the match to TRBD1 covers 12 bases. The CDR3 has 15 amino acids. Per germline, CDR1 MDHEN and CDR2 SYDVKM. The J segment lost 6 bases and the V segment lost 6 bases, leaving 5 bases of the junction unmatched. The CDR3 region is CASSSGTGGSGELFF. Here the CDR3 DNA reads TGTGCCAGCAGCTCCGGGACAGGGGGCTCCGGGGAGCTGTTTTTT.

The chain uses TRBV7-9 and TRBJ2-1, with 9 bases lining up with TRBD2. There are 16 residues in the CDR3. J lost 5 bases, V lost 0 bases, and 5 bases had no gene match. In germline, CDR1 is SEHNR, CDR2 FQNEAQ (reference sequence). The CDR3 DNA is TGTGCCAGCAGCTTAGCGGGAGGACTAGCGCACAATGAGCAGTTCTTC. Translation gives CASSLAGGLAHNEQFF. The entire variable domain, with the rest obtained from reference TRBV7-9 and TRBJ2-1, is as follows: DTGVSQNPRHKITKRGQNVTFRCDPISEHNRLYWYRQTLGQGPEFLTYFQNEAQLEKSRLLSDRFSAERPKGSFSTLEIQRTEQGDSAMYLCASSLAGGLAHNEQFFGPGTRLTVL.

The gene calls are TRBV6-1 and TRBJ2-3; 11 bases are a match to TRBD2. The CDR3 is 15 residues long. Trimming cost V 7 bases and J 5 bases; bases outside gene matches: 8. Germline V gene sequence: CDR1 MNHNS, CDR2 SASEGT. This chain's CDR3 is CASKLAGVGIDTQYF. The CDR3 DNA is TGTGCCAGCAAACTAGCGGGAGTTGGGATAGATACGCAGTATTTT.

The chain carries TRBV15 and TRBJ1-5; 10 bases are shared with TRBD1. The CDR3 length is 16 residues. From germline, CDR1 is LNHNV and CDR2 YYDKDF (reference sequence). The V segment lost 4 bases and the J segment 4 bases; nucleotides outside the gene matches: 7. The CDR3 coding sequence is TGTGCCACCAGCAACTGGGGACAGGGGACGAATCAGCCCCAGCATTTT. Residues: CATSNWGQGTNQPQHF.

This clone was picked up a small number of times. V and J are TRBV5-5 and TRBJ2-5, with a tentative D call TRBD1 (6 bases). Germline CDR1 reads SGHKS; CDR2 reads YYEKEE (reference sequence). The CDR3 extends over 14 amino acids. Trimming shortened V by 4 bases and J by 2 bases, and 12 bases separated the two germline ends. CDR3 sequence (DNA): TGTGCCAGCAGCCCGGGACAATTACAAGAGACCCAGTACTTC. The encoded protein is CASSPGQLQETQYF.

The chain is built from TRBV25-1 and TRBJ2-7, with D maybe TRBD2 (5 bases). The CDR3 sequence is 14 residues long. Trimming took off 4 bases at V and 4 bases at J, with 14 bases between the two ends. Germline CDR1 reads MGHDK; CDR2 reads SYGVNS. The CDR3 sequence: CASSASGKPYEQYF. CDR3 coding DNA: TGTGCCAGCAGTGCCAGCGGAAAGCCGTACGAGCAGTACTTC.

The chain uses TRBV7-2 and TRBJ2-2, with D perhaps TRBD1 or TRBD2 (5 bases each). The germline V and J ends were trimmed by 1 base and 6 bases, with 9 bases remaining between them. Germline CDR1 and CDR2: SGHTA and FQGNSA. This CDR3 is 14 amino acids long. The CDR3 here is CASSLGGKAGELFF. CDR3 sequence (DNA): TGTGCCAGCAGCTTAGGGGGGAAGGCCGGGGAGCTGTTTTTT.

The V gene is TRBV27, the J gene TRBJ2-6; 8 nucleotides agree with TRBD1. The CDR3 sequence is 18 residues long. Germline loops: CDR1 MNHEY, CDR2 SMNVEV (reference sequence). V trimming: 8 bases; J trimming: 0 bases; junction bases outside the gene matches: 12. CDR3 loop: CASLDLTGAYSGANVLTF. CDR3 bases: TGTGCCAGCCTCGACCTGACAGGGGCCTACTCTGGGGCCAACGTCCTGACTTTC.

This chain links TRBV5-1 with TRBJ2-5, with TRBD2 matching over 10 bases. CDR3 size: 16 residues. Trimming at V came to 0 bases and at J to 5 bases, leaving 7 bases not matched to a gene. Germline V gene data show CDR1 as SGHRS and CDR2 as YFSETQ. The CDR3, as DNA: TGCGCCAGCAGCTTGGGGGCTAGCGGGAGTGTGGAGACCCAGTACTTC. It specifies CASSLGASGSVETQYF.

This rearrangement joins TRBV7-2 to TRBJ2-1, with D hard to call. Trimming pared 1 base from V and 5 bases from J, leaving 18 bases between. Germline V CDR1 and CDR2: SGHTA, FQGNSA. This CDR3 region has 17 residues. CDR3 sequence reads: CASSLDPYRLGDNEQFF. The DNA for the CDR3 is TGTGCCAGCAGCTTAGATCCGTACCGATTGGGTGACAATGAGCAGTTCTTC.

The chain uses TRBV28 and TRBJ2-2, with D possibly matching TRBD2 (7 bases). Germline CDR1 is MDHEN and CDR2 is SYDVKM. This CDR3 contains 15 residues. The V gene lost 5 bases and the J gene lost 4 bases, with 14 bases spanning the gap. The CDR3 nucleotides are TGTGCCAGCAGTCTCCCGGGGGGCCTCACCGGGGAGCTGTTTTTT. Its translation: CASSLPGGLTGELFF. Together with reference TRBV28 and TRBJ2-2, the CDR3 gives the full variable domain: DVKVTQSSRYLVKRTGEKVFLECVQDMDHENMFWYRQDPGLGLRLIYFSYDVKMKEKGDIPEGYSVSREKKERFSLILESASTNQTSMYLCASSLPGGLTGELFFGEGSRLTVL.

The chain recombines TRBV7-2 with TRBJ1-5; 8 nucleotides match TRBD1. Unmatched junction bases numbered 9, after V lost 5 bases and J lost 6 bases. CDR3 length equals 15 residues. The germline V gene encodes CDR1 SGHTA and CDR2 FQGNSA. CDR3 DNA: TGTGCCAGCAGCCAAAGACAGGGGCAGGGTCAGCCCCAGCATTTT. The encoded protein is CASSQRQGQGQPQHF.

This clone has just one count. The gene calls are TRBV6-1 and TRBJ1-5; a weak D match, TRBD1 (6 bases). CDR1 and CDR2 from the germline V gene are MNHNS and SASEGT. V was trimmed by 3 bases and J by 1 base, leaving 10 bases between them. CDR3 size: 15 residues. The CDR3 loop reads CASSEGTTSNQPQHF. CDR3 nucleotide sequence: TGTGCCAGCAGTGAGGGGACAACAAGCAATCAGCCCCAGCATTTT.

The V gene is TRBV4-1, the J gene TRBJ2-6; no clear D gene. The CDR3 runs 21 residues. Trimming cost V 4 bases and J 0 bases, with 25 bases left between them. CDR1 and CDR2 (germline): MGHRA, YSYEKL. CDR3 in amino acids: CASSPDRVQVSSHSGANVLTF. CDR3 DNA sequence: TGCGCCAGCAGCCCAGACCGCGTCCAGGTTTCTTCCCACTCTGGGGCCAACGTCCTGACTTTC.

The chain couples TRBV19 to TRBJ2-7; 8 bases match TRBD2. This CDR3 region has 15 residues. Germline V gene data show CDR1 as LNHDA and CDR2 as SQIVND (reference sequence). Trimming cost V 1 base and J 0 bases; bases outside gene matches: 2. CDR3 loop: CASSIGLAPSYEQYF. The CDR3 nucleotides are TGTGCCAGTAGTATAGGACTAGCGCCCTCCTACGAGCAGTACTTC.